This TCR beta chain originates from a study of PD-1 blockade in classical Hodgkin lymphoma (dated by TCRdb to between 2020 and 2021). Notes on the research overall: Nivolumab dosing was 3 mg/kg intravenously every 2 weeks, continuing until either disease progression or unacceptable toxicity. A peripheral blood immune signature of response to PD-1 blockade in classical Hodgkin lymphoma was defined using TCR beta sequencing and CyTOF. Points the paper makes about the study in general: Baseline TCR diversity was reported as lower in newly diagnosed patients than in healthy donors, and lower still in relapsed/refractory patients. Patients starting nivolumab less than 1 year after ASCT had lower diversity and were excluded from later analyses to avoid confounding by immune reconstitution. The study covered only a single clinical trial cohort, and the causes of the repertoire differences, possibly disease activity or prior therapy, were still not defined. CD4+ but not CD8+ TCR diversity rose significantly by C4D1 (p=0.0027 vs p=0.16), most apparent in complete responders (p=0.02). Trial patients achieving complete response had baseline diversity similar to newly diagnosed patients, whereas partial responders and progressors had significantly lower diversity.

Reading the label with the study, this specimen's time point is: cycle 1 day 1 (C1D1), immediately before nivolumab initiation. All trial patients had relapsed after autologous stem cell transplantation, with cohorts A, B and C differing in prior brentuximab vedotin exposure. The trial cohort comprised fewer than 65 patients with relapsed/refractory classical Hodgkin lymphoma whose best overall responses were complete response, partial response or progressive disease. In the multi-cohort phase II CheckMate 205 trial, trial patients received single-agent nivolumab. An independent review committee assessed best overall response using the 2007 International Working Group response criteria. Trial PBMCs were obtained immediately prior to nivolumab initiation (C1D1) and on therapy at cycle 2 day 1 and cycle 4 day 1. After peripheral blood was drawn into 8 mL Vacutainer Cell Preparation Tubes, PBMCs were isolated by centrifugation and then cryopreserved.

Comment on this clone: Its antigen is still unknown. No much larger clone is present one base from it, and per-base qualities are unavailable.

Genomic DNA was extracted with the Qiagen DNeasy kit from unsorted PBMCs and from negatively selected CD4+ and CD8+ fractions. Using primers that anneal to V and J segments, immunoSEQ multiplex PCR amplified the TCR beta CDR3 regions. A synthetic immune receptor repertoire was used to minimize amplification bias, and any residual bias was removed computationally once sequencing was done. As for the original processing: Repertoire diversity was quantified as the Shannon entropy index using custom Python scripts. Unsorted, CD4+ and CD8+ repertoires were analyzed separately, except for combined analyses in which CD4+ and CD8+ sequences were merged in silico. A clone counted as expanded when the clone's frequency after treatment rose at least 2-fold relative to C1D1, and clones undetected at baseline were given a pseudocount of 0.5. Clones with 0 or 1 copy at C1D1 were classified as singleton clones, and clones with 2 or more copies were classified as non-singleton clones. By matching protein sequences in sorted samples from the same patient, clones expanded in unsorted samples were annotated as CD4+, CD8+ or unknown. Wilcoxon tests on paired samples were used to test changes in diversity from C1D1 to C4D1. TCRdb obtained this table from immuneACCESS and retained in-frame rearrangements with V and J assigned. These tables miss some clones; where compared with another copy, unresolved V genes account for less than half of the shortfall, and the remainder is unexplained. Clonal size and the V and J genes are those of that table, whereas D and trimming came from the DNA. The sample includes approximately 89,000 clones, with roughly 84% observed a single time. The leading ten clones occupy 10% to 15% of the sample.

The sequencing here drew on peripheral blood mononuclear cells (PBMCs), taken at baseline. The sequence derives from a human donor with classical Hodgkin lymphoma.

The CDR3 sequence is CASSTGPGRETQYF. The sequence in DNA is TGTGCCAGTAGTACCGGGCCGGGGCGGGAGACCCAGTACTTC. The chain employs TRBV19 and TRBJ2-5; the D call could be TRBD1 or TRBD2, with each sharing 5 bases. The CDR3 sequence holds 14 residues, the cysteine and phenylalanine included. CDR3 DNA only is kept here, 42 bases in frame from base 1. The V end loses 4 bases and the J end loses 5 bases, and a stretch of 14 bases separates them. Looking up the germline V gene (reference sequence) yields CDR1 LNHDA and CDR2 SQIVND.